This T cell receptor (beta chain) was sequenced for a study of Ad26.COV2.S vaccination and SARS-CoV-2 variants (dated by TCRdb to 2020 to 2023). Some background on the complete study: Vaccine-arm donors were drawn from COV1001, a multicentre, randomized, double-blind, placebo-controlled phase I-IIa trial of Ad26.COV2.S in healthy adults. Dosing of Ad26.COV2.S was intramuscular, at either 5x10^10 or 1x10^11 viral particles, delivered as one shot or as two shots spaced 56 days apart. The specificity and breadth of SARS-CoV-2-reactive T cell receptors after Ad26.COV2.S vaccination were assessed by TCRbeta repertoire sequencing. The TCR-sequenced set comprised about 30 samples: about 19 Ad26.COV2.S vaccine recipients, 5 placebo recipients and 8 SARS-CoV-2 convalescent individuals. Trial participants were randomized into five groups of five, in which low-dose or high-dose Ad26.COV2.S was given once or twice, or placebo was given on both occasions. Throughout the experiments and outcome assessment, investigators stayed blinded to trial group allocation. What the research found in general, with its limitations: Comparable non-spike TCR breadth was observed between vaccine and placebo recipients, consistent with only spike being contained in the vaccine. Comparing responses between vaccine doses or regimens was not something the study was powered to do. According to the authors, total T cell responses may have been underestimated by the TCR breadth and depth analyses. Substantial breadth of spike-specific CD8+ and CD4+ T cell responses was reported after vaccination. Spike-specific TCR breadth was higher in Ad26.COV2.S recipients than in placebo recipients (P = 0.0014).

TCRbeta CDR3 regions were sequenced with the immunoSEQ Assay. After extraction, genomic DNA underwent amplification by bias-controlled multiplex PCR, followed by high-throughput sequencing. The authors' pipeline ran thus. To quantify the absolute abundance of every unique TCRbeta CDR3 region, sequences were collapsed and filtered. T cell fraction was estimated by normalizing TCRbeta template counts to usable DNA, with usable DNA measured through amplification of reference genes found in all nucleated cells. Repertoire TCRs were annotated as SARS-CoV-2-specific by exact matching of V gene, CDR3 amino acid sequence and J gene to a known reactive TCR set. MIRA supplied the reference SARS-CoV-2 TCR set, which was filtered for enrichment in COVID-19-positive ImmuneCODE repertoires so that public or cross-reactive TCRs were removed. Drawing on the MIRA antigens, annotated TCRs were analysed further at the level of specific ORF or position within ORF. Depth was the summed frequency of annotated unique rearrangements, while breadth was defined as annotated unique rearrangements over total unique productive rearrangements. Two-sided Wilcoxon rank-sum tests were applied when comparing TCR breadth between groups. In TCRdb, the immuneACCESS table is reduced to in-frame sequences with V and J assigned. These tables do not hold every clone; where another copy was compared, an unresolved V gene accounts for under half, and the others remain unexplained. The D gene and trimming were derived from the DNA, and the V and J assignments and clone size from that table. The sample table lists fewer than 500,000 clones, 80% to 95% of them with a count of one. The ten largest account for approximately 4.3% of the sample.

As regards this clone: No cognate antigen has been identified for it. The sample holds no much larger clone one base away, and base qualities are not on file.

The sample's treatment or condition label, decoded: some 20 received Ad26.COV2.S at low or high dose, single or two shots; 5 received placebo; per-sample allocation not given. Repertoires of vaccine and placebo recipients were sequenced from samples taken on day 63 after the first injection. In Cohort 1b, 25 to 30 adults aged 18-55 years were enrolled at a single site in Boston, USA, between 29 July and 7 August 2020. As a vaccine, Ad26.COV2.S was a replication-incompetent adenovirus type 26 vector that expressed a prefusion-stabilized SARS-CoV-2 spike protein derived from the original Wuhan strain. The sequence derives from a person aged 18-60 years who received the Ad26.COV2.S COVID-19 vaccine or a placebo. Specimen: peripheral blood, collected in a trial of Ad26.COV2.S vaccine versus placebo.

Here is the DNA: TGTGCCAGCAGTTCCGGGACTAGCGGGCGTAATGAGCAGTTCTTC. It encodes CASSSGTSGRNEQFF. Recombination connected TRBV28 to TRBJ2-1; 12 bases in between match TRBD2. Including the terminal cysteine and phenylalanine, the CDR3 comprises 15 residues. The DNA shown is the 45-base CDR3, in frame from base 1. The germline V gene encodes CDR1 MDHEN and CDR2 SYDVKM. The germline V end is reduced by 4 bases and the J end by 7 bases; junction bases left unmatched: 5.